This T cell receptor (beta chain) was sequenced for a study of T cells in localized non-small cell lung cancer. Whole-study findings and limits: Appearing in adjacent lung were a median about 60 of the top 100 tumor clones. It was uninvolved adjacent lung that showed the highest T cell clonality, exceeding tumor.

The data were produced by immunoSEQ multiplex PCR, yet TCRdb's version contains in-frame clones alone and is incomplete. The sample shows 70,000 to 95,000 clones, approximately 90% of them seen only once. Comments on this clone: Its antigen is unidentified.

The length of the CDR3 is 15 residues. Per the germline V gene, CDR1 is MGHRA and CDR2 is YSYEKL. J was trimmed by 7 bases and V by 3 bases; bases with no gene match: 6. The starting material was PBMCs, obtained before any cancer treatment. The genes are TRBV4-1 and TRBJ2-2; TRBD2 agrees at 9 bases. The source is a woman aged 35-75 years with stage II squamous cell lung carcinoma. The CDR3 region is CASSQVLAGNGELFF. In DNA form, the CDR3 reads TGCGCCAGCAGCCAGGTGCTAGCGGGGAACGGGGAGCTGTTTTTT.